Below, one T cell receptor beta chain is given with its context. As yet, its antigen is unknown. This sample was included in a study of blood T cells in healthy people across ages. Study findings and constraints: There was a strong correlation between TCR beta diversity and naive T cell percentage.

Using a J-beta primer mix together with a sample-barcoded 5' primer, a second PCR was run for about 7 to 12 cycles. TCRdb reanalysed the 5' RACE reads using MiXCR and keeps one entry per CDR3 protein. The sample lists under 1 million distinct CDR3 sequences, about 42% occurring once. This CDR3 contains 15 residues. In germline, CDR1 is SGDLS, CDR2 YYNGEE. The V gene lost 3 bases and the J gene lost 4 bases, with 16 bases spanning the gap. Material for sequencing was blood. This receptor was obtained from a man aged 60-69 years in good health. This chain joins TRBV9 and TRBJ1-2, with D perhaps matching TRBD1 (5 bases). The CDR3 sequence is CASSEDPGPTYGYTF. The CDR3 nucleotides are TGTGCCAGCAGCGAGGATCCGGGACCGACCTATGGCTACACCTTC.